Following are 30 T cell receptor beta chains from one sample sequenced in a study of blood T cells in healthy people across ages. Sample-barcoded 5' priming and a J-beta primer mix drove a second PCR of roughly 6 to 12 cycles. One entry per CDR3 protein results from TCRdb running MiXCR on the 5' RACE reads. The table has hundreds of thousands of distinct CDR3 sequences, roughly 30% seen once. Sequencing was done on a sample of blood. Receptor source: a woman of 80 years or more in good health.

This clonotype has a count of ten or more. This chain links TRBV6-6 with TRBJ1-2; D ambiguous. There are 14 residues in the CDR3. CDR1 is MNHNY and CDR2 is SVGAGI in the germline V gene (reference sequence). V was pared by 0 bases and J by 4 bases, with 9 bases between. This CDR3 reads CASSYSKRTYGYTF. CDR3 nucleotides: TGTGCCAGCAGTTACTCGAAACGGACCTATGGCTACACCTTC.

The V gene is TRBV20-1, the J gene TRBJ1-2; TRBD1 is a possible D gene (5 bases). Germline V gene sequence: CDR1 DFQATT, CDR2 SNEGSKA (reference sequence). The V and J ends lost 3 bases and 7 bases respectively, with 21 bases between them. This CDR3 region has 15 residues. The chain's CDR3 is CSASEGAGQKSGYTF. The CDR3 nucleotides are TGCAGTGCTAGTGAAGGGGCAGGGCAAAAGTCTGGCTACACCTTC.

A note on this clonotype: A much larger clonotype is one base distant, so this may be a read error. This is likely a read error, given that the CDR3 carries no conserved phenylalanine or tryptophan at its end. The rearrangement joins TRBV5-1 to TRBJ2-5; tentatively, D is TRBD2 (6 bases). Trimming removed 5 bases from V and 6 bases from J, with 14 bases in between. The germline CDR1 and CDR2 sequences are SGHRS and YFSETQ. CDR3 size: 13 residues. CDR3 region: CASREGLIQTQYL. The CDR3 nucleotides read TGCGCCAGCAGGGAGGGACTCATTCAGACCCAGTACCTC.

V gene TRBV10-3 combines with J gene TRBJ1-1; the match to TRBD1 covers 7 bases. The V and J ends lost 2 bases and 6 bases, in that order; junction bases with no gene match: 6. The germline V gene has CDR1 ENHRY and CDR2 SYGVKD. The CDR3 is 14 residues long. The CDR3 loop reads CAISELRDRAEAFF. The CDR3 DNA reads TGTGCCATCAGTGAGCTAAGGGACAGAGCTGAAGCTTTCTTT.

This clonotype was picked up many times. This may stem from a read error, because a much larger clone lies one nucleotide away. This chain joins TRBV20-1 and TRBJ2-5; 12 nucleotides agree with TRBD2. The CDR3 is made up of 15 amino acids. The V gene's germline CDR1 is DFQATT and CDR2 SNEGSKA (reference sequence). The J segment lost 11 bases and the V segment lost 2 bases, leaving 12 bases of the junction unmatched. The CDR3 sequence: CSARWASGGAHEQYF. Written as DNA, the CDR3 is TGCAGTGCTAGATGGGCTAGCGGGGGGGCCCATGAGCAGTACTTC.

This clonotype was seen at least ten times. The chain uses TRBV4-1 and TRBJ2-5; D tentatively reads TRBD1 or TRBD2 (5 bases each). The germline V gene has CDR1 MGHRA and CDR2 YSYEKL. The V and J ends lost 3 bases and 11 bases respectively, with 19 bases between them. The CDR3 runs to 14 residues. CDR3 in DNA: TGCGCCAGCAGCCACGAAACAGGACCATGGGAGCAGTACTTC. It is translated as CASSHETGPWEQYF.

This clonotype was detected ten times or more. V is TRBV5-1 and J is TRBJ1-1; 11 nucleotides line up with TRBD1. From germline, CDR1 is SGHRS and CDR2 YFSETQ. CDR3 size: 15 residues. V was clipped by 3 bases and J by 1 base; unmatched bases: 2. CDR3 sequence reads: CASSSGQGENTEAFF. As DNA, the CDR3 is TGCGCCAGCAGCTCGGGACAGGGGGAGAACACTGAAGCTTTCTTT.

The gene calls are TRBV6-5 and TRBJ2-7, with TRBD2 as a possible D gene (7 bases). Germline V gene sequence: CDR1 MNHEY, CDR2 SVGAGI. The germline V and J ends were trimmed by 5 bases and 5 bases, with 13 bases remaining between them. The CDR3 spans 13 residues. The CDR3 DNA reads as TGTGCCAGCAGTACCCTAGGGGGGGACGAGCAGTACTTC. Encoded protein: CASSTLGGDEQYF.

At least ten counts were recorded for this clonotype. The CDR3 here is CSAHPLGQASSYEQYF. Written as DNA, the CDR3 is TGCAGTGCCCATCCGCTCGGACAAGCAAGCTCCTACGAGCAGTACTTC. The chain combines TRBV20-1 with TRBJ2-7; perhaps TRBD1 as D (5 bases). The germline V gene encodes CDR1 DFQATT and CDR2 SNEGSKA (reference sequence). Trimming shortened V by 6 bases and J by 0 bases, and 21 bases separated the two germline ends. The CDR3 is made up of 16 amino acids.

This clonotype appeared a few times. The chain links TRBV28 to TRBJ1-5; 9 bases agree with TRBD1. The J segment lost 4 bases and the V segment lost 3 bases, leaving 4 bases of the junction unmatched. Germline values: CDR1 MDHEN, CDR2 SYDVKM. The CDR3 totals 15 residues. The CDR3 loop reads CASSFYGQGNQPQHF. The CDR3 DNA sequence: TGTGCCAGCAGTTTTTACGGACAGGGGAATCAGCCCCAGCATTTT.

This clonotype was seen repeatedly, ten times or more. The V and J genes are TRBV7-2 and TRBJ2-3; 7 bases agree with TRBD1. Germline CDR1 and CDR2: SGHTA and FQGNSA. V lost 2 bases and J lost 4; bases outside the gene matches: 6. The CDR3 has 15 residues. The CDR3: CASSLMWDRPDTQYF. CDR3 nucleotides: TGTGCCAGCAGCTTAATGTGGGACAGACCAGATACGCAGTATTTT.

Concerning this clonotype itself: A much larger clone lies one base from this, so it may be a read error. The CDR3 loop is CAGSQGSDTGELFF. The CDR3 DNA sequence: TGTGCCGGCAGCCAAGGATCGGACACCGGGGAGCTGTTTTTT. The J gene is TRBJ2-2, the V gene TRBV3-1; D is ambiguous. Germline V gene sequence: CDR1 LGHDT, CDR2 YNNKEL (reference sequence). The CDR3 runs 14 residues.

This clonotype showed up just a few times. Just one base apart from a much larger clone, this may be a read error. The CDR3 region has the DNA TGTGCCATCAGTGAGGCTGGATCATATTACGAGCAGTACTTC. This translates into CAISEAGSYYEQYF. The gene calls are TRBV10-3 and TRBJ2-7; D not certain. The V and J ends lost 2 bases and 4 bases respectively, with 12 bases between them. Looked up from germline, CDR1 is ENHRY and CDR2 is SYGVKD. The CDR3 length is 14 residues.

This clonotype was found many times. In nucleotides, the CDR3 is TGTGCCAGCAGCCCCGTTGGCGGCGGGGGGGCGGAGACCCAGTACTTC. It translates to CASSPVGGGGAETQYF. This rearrangement joins TRBV5-6 to TRBJ2-5, with TRBD2 matching over 9 bases. With 4 bases clipped from V and 5 bases from J, the junction kept 12 bases outside the gene matches. There are 16 residues in the CDR3. CDR1 is SGHDT and CDR2 is YYEEEE in the germline V gene.

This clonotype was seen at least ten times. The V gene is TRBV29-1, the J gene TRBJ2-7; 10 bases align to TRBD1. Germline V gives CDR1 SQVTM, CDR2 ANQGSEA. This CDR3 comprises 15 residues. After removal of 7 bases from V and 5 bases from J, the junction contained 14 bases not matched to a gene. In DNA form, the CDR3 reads TGCAGCGCACTGGCCCCGGGACAGGGGACGCACGAGCAGTACTTC. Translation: CSALAPGQGTHEQYF.

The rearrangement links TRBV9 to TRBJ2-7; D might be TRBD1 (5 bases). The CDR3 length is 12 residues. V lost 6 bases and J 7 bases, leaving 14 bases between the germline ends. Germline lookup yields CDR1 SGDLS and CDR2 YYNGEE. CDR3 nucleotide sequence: TGTGCCAGCACAGCCCCAACAGGAGAGCAGTACTTC. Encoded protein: CASTAPTGEQYF.

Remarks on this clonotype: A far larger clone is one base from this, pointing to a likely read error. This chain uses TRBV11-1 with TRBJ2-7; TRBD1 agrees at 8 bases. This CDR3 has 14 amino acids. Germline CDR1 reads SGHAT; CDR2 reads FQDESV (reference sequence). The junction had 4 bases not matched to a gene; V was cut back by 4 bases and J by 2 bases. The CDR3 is CASSSGQDTYEQYF. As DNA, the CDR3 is TGTGCCAGCAGCTCGGGACAGGATACCTACGAGCAGTACTTC.

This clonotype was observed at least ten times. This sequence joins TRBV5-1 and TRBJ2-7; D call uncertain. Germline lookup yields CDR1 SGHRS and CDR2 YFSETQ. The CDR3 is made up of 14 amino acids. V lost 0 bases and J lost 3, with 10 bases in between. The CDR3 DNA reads TGCGCCAGCAGCTTGGAATCCCCCAACTACGAGCAGTACTTC. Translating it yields CASSLESPNYEQYF.

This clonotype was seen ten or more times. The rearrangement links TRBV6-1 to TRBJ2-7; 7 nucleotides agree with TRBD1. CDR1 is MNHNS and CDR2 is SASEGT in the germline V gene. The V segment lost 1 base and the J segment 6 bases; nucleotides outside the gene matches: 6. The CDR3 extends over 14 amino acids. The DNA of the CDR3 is TGTGCCAGCAGTGAAGTAAGACAGGGCTCCGAGCAGTACTTC. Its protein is CASSEVRQGSEQYF.

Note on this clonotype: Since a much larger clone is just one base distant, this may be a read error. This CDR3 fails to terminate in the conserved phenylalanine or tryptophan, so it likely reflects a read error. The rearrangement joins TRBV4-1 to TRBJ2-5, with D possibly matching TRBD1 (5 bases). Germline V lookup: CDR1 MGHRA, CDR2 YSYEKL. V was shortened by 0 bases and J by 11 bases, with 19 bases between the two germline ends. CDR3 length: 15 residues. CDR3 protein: CASSQEGSAGYGQYV. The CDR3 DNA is TGCGCCAGCAGCCAAGAAGGCTCGGCAGGGTATGGGCAGTACGTC.

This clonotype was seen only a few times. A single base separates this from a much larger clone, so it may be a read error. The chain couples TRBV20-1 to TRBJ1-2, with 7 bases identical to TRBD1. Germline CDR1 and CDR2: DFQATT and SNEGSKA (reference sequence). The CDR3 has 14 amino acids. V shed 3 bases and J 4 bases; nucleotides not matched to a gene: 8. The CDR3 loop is CSARRQGPCYGYTF. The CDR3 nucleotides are TGCAGTGCTAGGAGACAGGGACCTTGCTATGGCTACACCTTC.

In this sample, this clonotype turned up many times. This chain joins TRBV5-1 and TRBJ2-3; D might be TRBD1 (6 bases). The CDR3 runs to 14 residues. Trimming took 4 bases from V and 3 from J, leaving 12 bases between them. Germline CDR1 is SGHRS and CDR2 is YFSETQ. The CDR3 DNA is TGCGCCAGCAGCCCTGGACAGATTACAGATACGCAGTATTTT. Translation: CASSPGQITDTQYF.

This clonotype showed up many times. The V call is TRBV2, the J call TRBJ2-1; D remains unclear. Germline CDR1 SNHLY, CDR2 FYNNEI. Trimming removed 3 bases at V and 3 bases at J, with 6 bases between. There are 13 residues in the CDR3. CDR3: CASSDPGYNEQFF. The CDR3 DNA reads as TGTGCCAGCAGTGACCCGGGCTACAATGAGCAGTTCTTC.

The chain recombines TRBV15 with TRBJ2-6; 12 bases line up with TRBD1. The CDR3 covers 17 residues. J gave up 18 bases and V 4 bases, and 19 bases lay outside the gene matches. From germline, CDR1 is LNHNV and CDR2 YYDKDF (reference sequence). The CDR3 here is CATSTRDRGLGANARTF. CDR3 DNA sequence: TGTGCCACCAGCACCCGGGACAGGGGGCTTGGGGCCAACGCCCGGACTTTC. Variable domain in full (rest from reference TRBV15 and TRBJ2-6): DAMVIQNPRYQVTQFGKPVTLSCSQTLNHNVMYWYQQKSSQAPKLLFHYYDKDFNNEADTPDNFQSRRPNTSFCFLDIRSPGLGDTAMYLCATSTRDRGLGANARTFGAGSRLTVL.

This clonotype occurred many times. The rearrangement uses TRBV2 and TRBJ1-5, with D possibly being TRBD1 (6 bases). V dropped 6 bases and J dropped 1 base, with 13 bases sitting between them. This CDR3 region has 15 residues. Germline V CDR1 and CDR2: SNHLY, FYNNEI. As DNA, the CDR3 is TGTGCCAGCAGCTTAGGGCAGGGGAGCAATCAGCCCCAGCATTTT. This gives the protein CASSLGQGSNQPQHF.

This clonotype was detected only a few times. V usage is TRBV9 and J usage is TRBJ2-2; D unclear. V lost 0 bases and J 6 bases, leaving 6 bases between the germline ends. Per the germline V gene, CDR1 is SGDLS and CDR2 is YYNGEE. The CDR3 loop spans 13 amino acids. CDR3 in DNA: TGTGCCAGCAGCGTAGATCTGGCCGGGGAGCTGTTTTTT. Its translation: CASSVDLAGELFF.

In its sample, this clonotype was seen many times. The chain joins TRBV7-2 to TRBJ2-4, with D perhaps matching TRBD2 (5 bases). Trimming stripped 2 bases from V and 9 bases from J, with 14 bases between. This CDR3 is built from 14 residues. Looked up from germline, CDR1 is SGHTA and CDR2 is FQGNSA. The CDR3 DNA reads TGTGCCAGCAGCTTATTACGGAGCCGGGGCATTCAGTACTTC. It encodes CASSLLRSRGIQYF.

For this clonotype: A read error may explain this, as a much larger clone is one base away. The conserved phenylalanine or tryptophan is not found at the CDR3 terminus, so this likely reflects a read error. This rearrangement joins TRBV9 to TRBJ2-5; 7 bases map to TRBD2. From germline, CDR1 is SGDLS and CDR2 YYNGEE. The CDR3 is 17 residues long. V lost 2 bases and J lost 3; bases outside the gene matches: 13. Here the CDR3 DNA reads TGTGCCAGCAGCGTGAGAGTGGGGAGCGGGGTGGAAGAGACCCAGTACCTC. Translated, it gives CASSVRVGSGVEETQYL.

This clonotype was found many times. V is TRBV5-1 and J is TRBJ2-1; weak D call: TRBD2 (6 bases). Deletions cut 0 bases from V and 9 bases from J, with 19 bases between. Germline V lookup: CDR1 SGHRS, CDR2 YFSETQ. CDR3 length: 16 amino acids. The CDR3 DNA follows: TGCGCCAGCAGCTTGGGGGGGGTCTTCGAACGGGGTGAGCAGTTCTTC. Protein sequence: CASSLGGVFERGEQFF. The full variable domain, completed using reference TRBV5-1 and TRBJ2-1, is KAGVTQTPRYLIKTRGQQVTLSCSPISGHRSVSWYQQTPGQGLQFLFEYFSETQRNKGNFPGRFSGRQFSNSRSEMNVSTLELGDSALYLCASSLGGVFERGEQFFGPGTRLTVL.

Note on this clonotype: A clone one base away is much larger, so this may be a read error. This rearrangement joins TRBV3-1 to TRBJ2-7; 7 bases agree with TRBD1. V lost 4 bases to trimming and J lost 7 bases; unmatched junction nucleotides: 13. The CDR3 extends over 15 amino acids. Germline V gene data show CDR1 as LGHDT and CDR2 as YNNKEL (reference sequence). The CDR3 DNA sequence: TGTGCCAGCAGCCCTCGGCAGGGGGACGGGAATGAGCAGTACTTC. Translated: CASSPRQGDGNEQYF.